This entry features one TCR beta chain sequence. Its target is not known. Germline lookup yields CDR1 SEHNR and CDR2 FQNEAQ (reference sequence). V was shortened by 7 bases and J by 1 base, with 12 bases between the two germline ends. CDR3 length equals 14 residues. This entry belongs to a study of naive and memory T cell subsets. Two oligonucleotides, mixed equimolar, formed the beta constant-region primer covering TRBC1 and TRBC2. Ligated cDNA was amplified by four rounds of PCR with nested alpha and beta constant-region primers and SP2. TCRdb reprocessed the UMI-ligation and nested PCR reads via MiXCR and lists one record per CDR3 protein. Of over 110,000 distinct CDR3 sequences listed, approximately 20% were seen once; the top ten hold around 0.63%. Study observations and caveats: TCR abundance followed a power law differing between naive and memory subsets. Possibly reflecting memory cells re-expressing CD45RA, a few larger clonotypes occurred in naive repertoires, especially CD8. Over 85% of naive TCR sequences appeared only once, unlike memory subsets. There was no ground truth to check naive and memory subset results.

The gene calls are TRBV7-9 and TRBJ2-3; D call uncertain. Sequencing was carried out using naive CD8+ T cells from blood. The clonotype was recovered from a human donor in good health. The DNA for the CDR3 is TGTGCCAGCACCCGCATTGGGGGCACAGATACGCAGTATTTT. It encodes CASTRIGGTDTQYF.